A single sample gave rise to the 17 T cell receptor beta chains below, sequenced in a study of glioma-infiltrating T cells. Using RNA template, CDR3s of TCR alpha and beta were amplified with iRepertoire arm-PCR. TCRdb used MiXCR to reprocess the multiplex PCR reads, holding one entry per CDR3 protein. The data show over 130,000 distinct CDR3 sequences, 30% to 40% seen once. The sample comprised glioma tissue, nonneoplastic brain tissue, or PBMCs (not recorded which). The receptor source for this set is a human donor with low-grade glioma or glioblastoma, undergoing nonglioma brain surgery, or in good health (not recorded which).

This clonotype turned up a few times. V usage is TRBV4-2 and J usage is TRBJ2-5; TRBD1 matches at 12 bases. The trim removed 2 bases at V and 5 bases at J, leaving 6 bases unmatched. Germline V CDR1 and CDR2: LGHNA, YNFKEQ. This CDR3 has 16 residues. This CDR3 reads CASSQWDRGLGETQYF. For the CDR3, the DNA is TGTGCCAGCAGCCAATGGGACAGGGGGCTGGGCGAGACCCAGTACTTC.

This clonotype has more than one count but fewer than ten. Just one base apart from a much larger clone, this may be a read error. This chain uses TRBV7-6 with TRBJ2-3; no clear D. CDR1 is SGHVS and CDR2 is FNYEAQ in the germline V gene. The CDR3 sequence is 12 residues long. The chain's CDR3 is CARSFSTDTQYF. As DNA, the CDR3 is TGTGCCCGCAGCTTTAGCACAGATACGCAGTATTTT. Complete variable domain (other parts from reference TRBV7-6 and TRBJ2-3): GAGVSQSPRYKVTKRGQDVALRCDPISGHVSLYWYRQALGQGPEFLTYFNYEAQQDKSGLPNDRFSAERPEGSISTLTIQRTEQRDSAMYRCARSFSTDTQYFGPGTRLTVL.

The CDR3 protein is CSARATHKTYEQYF. The DNA of the CDR3 is TGCAGTGCCAGGGCCACACACAAGACCTACGAGCAGTACTTC. The gene calls are TRBV20-1 and TRBJ2-7, with a weak D call TRBD1 (5 bases). Germline V gives CDR1 DFQATT, CDR2 SNEGSKA (reference sequence). V was clipped by 6 bases and J by 2 bases, with 17 bases between them. This CDR3 region has 14 residues.

Regarding this clonotype: This clone may be a read error of a much larger clone one base away. Because it lacks the conserved phenylalanine or tryptophan at the end, this CDR3 is likely a read error. This rearrangement joins TRBV6-1 to TRBJ2-3; 11 nucleotides match TRBD2. The V gene's germline CDR1 is MNHNS and CDR2 SASEGT. The CDR3 runs to 14 residues. J was trimmed by 5 bases and V by 5 bases; bases with no gene match: 3. The CDR3: CASSRTSGGDTQYI. The CDR3 DNA reads TGTGCCAGCAGTCGAACTAGCGGGGGAGATACGCAGTATATT.

The chain has TRBV6-1 and TRBJ1-2; D ambiguous. CDR1 is MNHNS and CDR2 is SASEGT in the germline V gene. V was shortened by 7 bases and J by 10 bases, with 13 bases between the two germline ends. The CDR3 is 11 residues long. CDR3 DNA: TGTGCCAGCAATAGGGAGGAGAACTACACCTTC. Protein sequence: CASNREENYTF.

The chain combines TRBV15 with TRBJ2-5; D is undetermined. The CDR3 has 16 amino acids. Germline V gene lookup returns CDR1 LNHNV and CDR2 YYDKDF (reference sequence). Between the trimmed V and J ends, which lost 0 bases and 4 bases, there was a span of 15 bases. The CDR3 spells CATSRDLNPSGETQYF. In DNA, the CDR3 is TGTGCCACCAGCAGAGATCTCAACCCTTCAGGAGAGACCCAGTACTTC.

As to this clonotype: One base away lies a much larger clone, so this may be a sequencing read error. The gene calls are TRBV27 and TRBJ1-6; weak D call: TRBD1 (6 bases). The ends were cut back, 8 bases at V and 5 bases at J, with 10 bases in the middle. CDR1 MNHEY and CDR2 SMNVEV come from the germline V gene (reference sequence). There are 13 residues in the CDR3. The chain's CDR3 is CASRGPDNSPLHF. In DNA form, the CDR3 reads TGTGCCAGCCGGGGGCCGGATAATTCACCCCTCCACTTT.

This clonotype showed up many times. The chain carries TRBV6-1 and TRBJ2-1, with D unclear. The ends were cut back, 1 base at V and 10 bases at J, with 5 bases in the middle. The CDR3 has 11 amino acids. CDR1 is MNHNS and CDR2 is SASEGT in the germline V gene. The CDR3 loop is CASSEVGEQFF. Here the CDR3 DNA reads TGTGCCAGCAGTGAAGTAGGGGAGCAGTTCTTC.

This clonotype was recorded many times. The rearrangement uses TRBV6-1 and TRBJ2-7; D is undetermined. Germline V gene data show CDR1 as MNHNS and CDR2 as SASEGT. This CDR3 contains 13 residues. Trimming pared 4 bases from V and 3 bases from J, leaving 10 bases between. The CDR3 spells CASSVNDGYEQYF. The CDR3 DNA reads TGTGCCAGCAGTGTCAACGATGGCTACGAGCAGTACTTC.

The gene calls are TRBV6-6 and TRBJ1-1; D is unresolved. Deletions cut 0 bases from V and 0 bases from J, with 14 bases between. The CDR3 extends over 17 amino acids. Germline CDR1 is MNHNY and CDR2 is SVGAGI (reference sequence). CDR3 bases: TGTGCCAGCAGTTACTCGACTACGGGGATTATGAACACTGAAGCTTTCTTT. Translated: CASSYSTTGIMNTEAFF.

This clonotype was counted a few times. V usage is TRBV6-2 or TRBV6-3 and J usage is TRBJ1-1; no reliable D call. V was shortened by 6 bases and J by 5 bases, with 25 bases between the two germline ends. Germline V CDR1 and CDR2: MNHEY, SVGEGT. The CDR3 runs 17 residues. The CDR3 region is CASRRTAGHRDYTEAFF. The CDR3 DNA is TGTGCCAGCAGACGTACCGCGGGCCACAGAGACTATACTGAAGCTTTCTTT.

Only a few counts were recorded for this clonotype. The chain uses TRBV20-1 and TRBJ1-2, with D possibly matching TRBD1 (6 bases). Trimming removed 4 bases from V and 4 bases from J, with 13 bases in between. Germline assignment: CDR1 DFQATT and CDR2 SNEGSKA (reference sequence). The CDR3 is made up of 13 amino acids. CDR3 region: CSAITGGLYGYTF. CDR3 nucleotide sequence: TGCAGTGCTATTACGGGGGGGCTCTATGGCTACACCTTC.

This chain connects TRBV27 to TRBJ1-1; D unresolved. Germline V CDR1 and CDR2: MNHEY, SMNVEV (reference sequence). Trimming pared 6 bases from V and 1 base from J, leaving 9 bases between. The CDR3 has 13 amino acids. The CDR3 DNA sequence: TGTGCCAGCAGGGCGGGCCAGAACACTGAAGCTTTCTTT. It specifies CASRAGQNTEAFF.

This clonotype was recorded a few times. The V gene is TRBV20-1, the J gene TRBJ1-2; D might be TRBD1 (5 bases). Germline loops: CDR1 DFQATT, CDR2 SNEGSKA (reference sequence). V gave up 2 bases and J gave up 4 bases, with 11 bases separating them. This CDR3 spans 13 amino acids. The CDR3 DNA is TGCAGTGCTAGAATCAGGGAATCCTATGGCTACACCTTC. Translating it yields CSARIRESYGYTF.

This clonotype was seen a handful of times. The chain has TRBV7-2 and TRBJ1-1; unclear D gene. V lost 1 base and J lost 0, with 12 bases in between. This CDR3 spans 16 amino acids. In germline, CDR1 is SGHTA, CDR2 FQGNSA. The CDR3 sequence: CASSLGVPEVNTEAFF. The DNA of the CDR3 is TGTGCCAGCAGCTTAGGAGTCCCAGAAGTGAACACTGAAGCTTTCTTT.

This clonotype was detected a few times. The chain employs TRBV28 and TRBJ2-7; TRBD2 matches at 8 bases. Unmatched junction bases numbered 7, after V lost 6 bases and J lost 3 bases. Germline values: CDR1 MDHEN, CDR2 SYDVKM. The CDR3 runs 14 residues. The CDR3 DNA reads as TGTGCCAGCAGCACTAGCGGAAGATACTACGAGCAGTACTTC. Amino acid sequence: CASSTSGRYYEQYF.

Points on this clonotype: In this CDR3 the conserved last residue, phenylalanine or tryptophan, is missing, so a read error is likely. This chain uses TRBV27 with TRBJ2-1; 11 bases match TRBD2. V lost 4 bases, J lost 7 bases, and 6 bases stayed unmatched. This CDR3 spans 15 amino acids. The germline V gene encodes CDR1 MNHEY and CDR2 SMNVEV (reference sequence). The CDR3 loop reads CASSSRLAGWNEQFL. The CDR3 nucleotides read TGTGCCAGCAGTTCAAGACTAGCGGGATGGAATGAGCAGTTCCTC.